The next 27 T cell receptor beta chains were all read from a single sample in a study of T cell responses to AZD1222 COVID-19 vaccine. The repertoire was sequenced with immunoSEQ multiplex PCR; TCRdb's copy has only in-frame clones and lacks some. The profile shows about 80,000 clones, roughly 85% of them singletons. Here the sequenced sample was peripheral blood, taken 28 days after the second AZD1222 dose. These receptors were taken from an adult who received the AZD1222 COVID-19 vaccine.

This rearrangement joins TRBV18 to TRBJ1-1; D might be TRBD1 (5 bases). V was clipped by 2 bases and J by 5 bases, with 9 bases between them. Germline CDR1 KGHSH, CDR2 LQKENI. This CDR3 comprises 13 residues. The CDR3: CASSPRGETEAFF. The CDR3 DNA reads as TGTGCCAGCTCACCAAGGGGTGAGACTGAAGCTTTCTTT.

The V gene is TRBV11-3, the J gene TRBJ1-1; TRBD1 agrees at 7 bases. Trimming at V came to 8 bases and at J to 3 bases, leaving 6 bases not matched to a gene. This CDR3 has 13 residues. The germline gives CDR1 SGHNT, CDR2 YENEEA. CDR3 sequence reads: CASSGGRDTEAFF. CDR3 nucleotides: TGTGCCAGCTCAGGGGGGCGGGACACTGAAGCTTTCTTT.

The rearrangement joins TRBV28 to TRBJ2-2; either TRBD1 or TRBD2 may fit D (6 bases each). CDR1 and CDR2 (germline): MDHEN, SYDVKM. The CDR3 length is 15 residues. The V gene lost 3 bases and the J gene lost 5 bases, with 13 bases spanning the gap. CDR3 in DNA: TGTGCCAGCAGTTTTGCGGAGGGGGTAACCGGGGAGCTGTTTTTT. It encodes CASSFAEGVTGELFF. Full variable domain (missing parts from reference TRBV28 and TRBJ2-2): DVKVTQSSRYLVKRTGEKVFLECVQDMDHENMFWYRQDPGLGLRLIYFSYDVKMKEKGDIPEGYSVSREKKERFSLILESASTNQTSMYLCASSFAEGVTGELFFGEGSRLTVL.

A remark on this clone: The junction departs from the called germline gene at one end, perhaps through a read error. The rearrangement uses TRBV7-7 and TRBJ2-1; D perhaps matches TRBD2 (7 bases). CDR1 is SSHAT, CDR2 FNYEAQ, per germline (reference sequence). This CDR3 contains 14 residues. The CDR3 coding sequence is TGTGCTAGCAGCTTGTTTGGGGGGGCAAATGAGCAGTTCTTC. It translates to CASSLFGGANEQFF.

The CDR3 DNA sequence: TGCAGTGTGCCTCGCCTCGGGACCCAGTACTTC. It is translated as CSVPRLGTQYF. This sequence joins TRBV20-1 and TRBJ2-5; no clear D. CDR1 and CDR2 (germline): DFQATT, SNEGSKA (reference sequence). V gave up 7 bases and J gave up 7 bases, with 13 bases separating them. CDR3 length: 11 residues.

The chain carries TRBV11-2 and TRBJ1-5; weak D call: TRBD1 (5 bases). Germline values: CDR1 SGHAT, CDR2 FQNNGV. The CDR3 has 13 amino acids. The V and J ends lost 5 bases and 7 bases respectively, with 12 bases between them. The CDR3 coding sequence is TGTGCCAGCAGCCCCGACAGTATACAGCCCCAGCATTTT. This gives the protein CASSPDSIQPQHF.

The chain uses TRBV19 and TRBJ2-7; D is possibly TRBD1 (5 bases). The germline V gene encodes CDR1 LNHDA and CDR2 SQIVND (reference sequence). V lost 10 bases and J lost 5, with 15 bases in between. The CDR3 consists of 12 residues. The CDR3 DNA sequence: TGTGCCACTCAGGGCTATCGCGACGAGCAGTACTTC. As protein: CATQGYRDEQYF. Supplemented by reference TRBV19 and TRBJ2-7, the full variable domain reads DGGITQSPKYLFRKEGQNVTLSCEQNLNHDAMYWYRQDPGQGLRLIYYSQIVNDFQKGDIAEGYSVSREKKESFPLTVTSAQKNPTAFYLCATQGYRDEQYFGPGTRLTVT.

The chain joins TRBV6-6 to TRBJ1-4, with a possible D match to TRBD1 (6 bases). The CDR3 loop spans 15 amino acids. Deletions cut 1 base from V and 4 bases from J, with 10 bases between. Germline CDR1 MNHNY, CDR2 SVGAGI (reference sequence). This chain's CDR3 is CASSYWGAGNEKLFF. CDR3 DNA sequence: TGTGCCAGCAGTTACTGGGGGGCGGGTAATGAAAAACTGTTTTTT.

In the case of this clone: A read error may produce the germline difference seen at one junction end. The chain joins TRBV7-7 to TRBJ2-5, with a tentative D call TRBD2 (6 bases). CDR1 SSHAT and CDR2 FNYEAQ come from the germline V gene (reference sequence). CDR3 length: 13 residues. CDR3 nucleotide sequence: TGTGCTAGCAGCCCCGGGGGAGGAGAGACCCAGTACTTC. This codes for CASSPGGGETQYF.

This sequence joins TRBV10-3 and TRBJ1-3; no reliable D call. Germline values: CDR1 ENHRY, CDR2 SYGVKD. Deletions cut 2 bases from V and 0 bases from J, with 5 bases between. This CDR3 comprises 14 residues. CDR3 in DNA: TGTGCCATCAGTGAGATTGTCTCTGGAAACACCATATATTTT. Its protein is CAISEIVSGNTIYF.

This chain links TRBV3-1 (or the pseudogene TRBV3-2) with TRBJ2-2; 12 bases match TRBD2. The V segment lost 5 bases and the J segment 3 bases; nucleotides outside the gene matches: 7. The germline V gene encodes CDR1 LGHDT and CDR2 YNNKEL (reference sequence). This CDR3 has 17 amino acids. This CDR3 reads CASSATGTSGHTGELFF. The CDR3 DNA reads TGTGCCAGCAGCGCCACCGGGACTAGCGGGCACACCGGGGAGCTGTTTTTT.

The gene calls are TRBV19 and TRBJ1-5; 10 positions agree with TRBD1. Trimming at V came to 5 bases and at J to 3 bases, leaving 7 bases not matched to a gene. The V gene's germline CDR1 is LNHDA and CDR2 SQIVND (reference sequence). The CDR3 has 16 amino acids. CDR3 nucleotide sequence: TGTGCCAGTAGTCTATGGACAGGGGGGACCAATCAGCCCCAGCATTTT. Protein sequence: CASSLWTGGTNQPQHF.

The chain combines TRBV5-5 with TRBJ1-6; 9 bases agree with TRBD1. From germline, CDR1 is SGHKS and CDR2 YYEKEE (reference sequence). The CDR3 consists of 14 residues. Germline trimming cut 6 bases from V and 7 bases from J; bases unmatched to any gene: 5. CDR3 nucleotide sequence: TGTGCCAGCACTTGGGACAGGGTGAATTCACCCCTCCACTTT. Its protein product is CASTWDRVNSPLHF.

The V call is TRBV28, the J call TRBJ1-4, with TRBD1 as a possible D gene (5 bases). This CDR3 is 15 amino acids long. V shed 6 bases and J shed 0 bases, with 11 bases lying between them. Germline-derived CDR1 and CDR2 are MDHEN and SYDVKM. The chain's CDR3 is CASSRDSTTNEKLFF. The CDR3 coding sequence is TGTGCCAGCAGCCGCGACAGCACAACTAATGAAAAACTGTTTTTT. The whole variable domain, remainder taken from reference TRBV28 and TRBJ1-4, is DVKVTQSSRYLVKRTGEKVFLECVQDMDHENMFWYRQDPGLGLRLIYFSYDVKMKEKGDIPEGYSVSREKKERFSLILESASTNQTSMYLCASSRDSTTNEKLFFGSGTQLSVL.

V gene TRBV18 combines with J gene TRBJ1-2, with 8 nucleotides matching TRBD1. V shed 3 bases and J 8 bases; nucleotides not matched to a gene: 5. Germline-derived CDR1 and CDR2 are KGHSH and LQKENI. This CDR3 has 13 residues. Here the CDR3 DNA reads TGTGCCAGCTCACCGACAGGGGTCGGCGGCTACACCTTC. It yields the protein CASSPTGVGGYTF.

The chain carries TRBV7-2 and TRBJ1-5; D is ambiguous. Germline CDR1 SGHTA, CDR2 FQGNSA. The length of the CDR3 is 14 residues. V was clipped by 4 bases and J by 2 bases, with 9 bases between them. The CDR3 DNA reads TGTGCCAGCAGCTCCCGAGCCGGCAATCAGCCCCAGCATTTT. It encodes CASSSRAGNQPQHF. Full variable domain (outside the CDR3, taken from reference TRBV7-2 and TRBJ1-5): GAGVSQSPSNKVTEKGKDVELRCDPISGHTALYWYRQSLGQGLEFLIYFQGNSAPDKSGLPSDRFSAERTGGSVSTLTIQRTQQEDSAVYLCASSSRAGNQPQHFGDGTRLSIL.

The chain links TRBV6-1 to TRBJ1-4; weak D call: TRBD1 (5 bases). CDR1 and CDR2 (germline): MNHNS, SASEGT. With 1 base removed from V and 4 bases from J, the gap between germline ends came to 10 bases. The CDR3 consists of 15 residues. The CDR3 region is CASSEVWGVNEKLFF. The CDR3 nucleotides are TGTGCCAGCAGTGAAGTTTGGGGGGTTAATGAAAAACTGTTTTTT.

This rearrangement joins TRBV30 to TRBJ1-1; no reliable D call. Per the germline V gene, CDR1 is GTSNPN and CDR2 is SVGIG (reference sequence). The CDR3 extends over 15 amino acids. Trimming shortened V by 4 bases and J by 0 bases, and 15 bases separated the two germline ends. CDR3 in amino acids: CAWIWVDPVNTEAFF. The CDR3 DNA follows: TGTGCCTGGATTTGGGTTGACCCCGTGAACACTGAAGCTTTCTTT.

This rearrangement joins TRBV19 to TRBJ2-3, with 7 nucleotides matching TRBD1. Germline V gene sequence: CDR1 LNHDA, CDR2 SQIVND (reference sequence). This CDR3 has 14 residues. The junction had 3 bases not matched to a gene; V was cut back by 4 bases and J by 2 bases. CDR3 nucleotides: TGTGCCAGTAGTAAAACAGGGGCCACAGATACGCAGTATTTT. Translation: CASSKTGATDTQYF.

The rearrangement joins TRBV7-9 to TRBJ1-1; 7 nucleotides match TRBD1. CDR1 and CDR2 (germline): SEHNR, FQNEAQ (reference sequence). Germline trimming cut 2 bases from V and 7 bases from J; bases unmatched to any gene: 10. This CDR3 comprises 15 residues. CDR3 region: CASSLQSTGMGEAFF. The CDR3 nucleotides are TGTGCCAGCAGCTTACAATCGACAGGGATGGGTGAAGCTTTCTTT.

The rearrangement links TRBV11-3 to TRBJ2-3; TRBD2 is a possible D gene (7 bases). Between the trimmed V and J ends, which lost 1 base and 9 bases, there was a span of 17 bases. CDR3 length: 15 residues. Germline CDR1 is SGHNT and CDR2 is YENEEA. The CDR3 reads CASSLAGGPQGTQYF. The DNA for the CDR3 is TGTGCCAGCAGCTTAGCGGGGGGTCCACAGGGAACGCAGTATTTT.

The rearrangement joins TRBV4-1 to TRBJ1-6; TRBD1 might be the D (5 bases). Germline loops: CDR1 MGHRA, CDR2 YSYEKL. The CDR3 extends over 15 amino acids. The germline V and J ends were trimmed by 3 bases and 9 bases, with 15 bases remaining between them. In DNA form, the CDR3 reads TGCGCCAGCAGCCATTACGGGACCGAGAGTTCACCCCTCCACTTT. Protein sequence: CASSHYGTESSPLHF.

The chain employs TRBV19 and TRBJ1-4, with a weak D call TRBD1 (6 bases). The CDR3 length is 15 residues. The V gene lost 5 bases and the J gene lost 8 bases, with 18 bases spanning the gap. Per germline, CDR1 LNHDA and CDR2 SQIVND (reference sequence). The CDR3 nucleotides are TGTGCCAGTAGTTCCTCCGGGACAATGAGGGAAAAACTGTTTTTT. Translation gives CASSSSGTMREKLFF.

The chain uses TRBV7-8 and TRBJ1-5, with a possible D match to TRBD1 (6 bases). Trimming took off 5 bases at V and 4 bases at J, with 12 bases between the two ends. The CDR3 loop spans 14 amino acids. Germline V gene sequence: CDR1 SGHVS, CDR2 FQNEAQ. CDR3 DNA: TGTGCCAGCAGCGCTAGAAGGGGGAATCAGCCCCAGCATTTT. It specifies CASSARRGNQPQHF.

This clone was seen once. This CDR3 is CASSLRTNTGELFF. CDR3 DNA: TGTGCCAGCAGTCTGAGGACAAACACCGGGGAGCTGTTTTTT. The rearrangement uses TRBV6-5 and TRBJ2-2; a weak D match, TRBD1 (5 bases). In germline, CDR1 is MNHEY, CDR2 SVGAGI. V dropped 5 bases and J dropped 2 bases, with 9 bases sitting between them. This CDR3 spans 14 amino acids.

This chain joins TRBV3-1 (or the pseudogene TRBV3-2) and TRBJ2-7; D ambiguous. Trimming took off 2 bases at V and 1 base at J, with 18 bases between the two ends. Germline CDR1 and CDR2: LGHDT and YNNKEL (reference sequence). There are 17 residues in the CDR3. CDR3 in amino acids: CASSQRGSNRPSYEQYF. In nucleotides, the CDR3 is TGTGCCAGCAGCCAAAGAGGCTCCAACCGCCCATCCTACGAGCAGTACTTC.

The chain recombines TRBV4-1 with TRBJ1-5; maybe TRBD1 (5 bases). In germline, CDR1 is MGHRA, CDR2 YSYEKL. V lost 0 bases, J lost 4 bases, and 16 bases lay in between. This CDR3 comprises 17 residues. CDR3 in amino acids: CASSQEVGTETNQPQHF. The CDR3 DNA reads TGCGCCAGCAGCCAAGAAGTCGGGACCGAGACGAATCAGCCCCAGCATTTT.